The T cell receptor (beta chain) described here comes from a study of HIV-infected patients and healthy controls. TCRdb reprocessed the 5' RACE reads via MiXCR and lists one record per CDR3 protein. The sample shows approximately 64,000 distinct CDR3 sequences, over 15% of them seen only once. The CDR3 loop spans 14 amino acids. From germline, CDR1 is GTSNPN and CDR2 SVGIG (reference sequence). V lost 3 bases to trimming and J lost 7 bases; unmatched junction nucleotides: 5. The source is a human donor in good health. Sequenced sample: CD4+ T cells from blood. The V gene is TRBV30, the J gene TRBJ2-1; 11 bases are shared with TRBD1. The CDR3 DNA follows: TGTGCCTGGAGCGGGACAGGGGGGTGGAATGAGCAGTTCTTC. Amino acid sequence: CAWSGTGGWNEQFF. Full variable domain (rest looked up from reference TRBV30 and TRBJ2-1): SQTIHQWPATLVQPVGSPLSLECTVEGTSNPNLYWYRQAAGRGLQLLFYSVGIGQISSEVPQNLSASRPQDRQFILSSKKLLLSDSGFYLCAWSGTGGWNEQFFGPGTRLTVL.